These 5 T cell receptor beta chains came from one sample sequenced in a study of T cells in Graves' hyperthyroidism and ophthalmopathy (dated 2019 in TCRdb). Preparation of the library involved multiplex PCR. The sequencer listed for this sample is Illumina HiSeq 2000. TCR beta CDR3 regions were amplified from RNA transcripts. The TCR CDR3 was subjected to a first round of RT-PCR using the HTBI primer set and the Qiagen OneStep RT-PCR kit. Using fastp at Q25 and MiXCR, TCRdb reprocessed the public reads and kept productive beta chains. Entries that share a CDR3 protein sequence are merged under the most common genes and DNA. Recorded for this sample are about 520,000 distinct CDR3 sequences; around a quarter of them occurred a single time. The ten biggest clones cover about 11% of the sample. The material sequenced was blood. The receptor source for this set is a woman in her twenties or thirties with Graves' ophthalmopathy.

This clonotype was seen repeatedly, ten times or more. V and J are TRBV24-1 and TRBJ1-2; D is perhaps TRBD1 (5 bases). This CDR3 has 14 amino acids. Germline CDR1 reads KGHDR; CDR2 reads SFDVKD. Trimming left V 6 bases short and J 2 bases short, with 12 bases between. The CDR3 DNA follows: TGTGCCACCAGTTCGTCAGACAGAAACTATGGCTACACCTTC. As protein: CATSSSDRNYGYTF.

This clonotype was detected many times. The chain is built from TRBV11-1 and TRBJ1-1, with a possible D match to TRBD1 (6 bases). Germline CDR1 reads SGHAT; CDR2 reads FQDESV (reference sequence). Trimming shortened V by 6 bases and J by 0 bases, and 14 bases separated the two germline ends. This CDR3 has 15 residues. CDR3 protein: CASRRSDRMNTEAFF. In DNA, the CDR3 is TGTGCCAGCAGGAGAAGCGACAGGATGAACACTGAAGCTTTCTTT.

The chain joins TRBV12-3 or TRBV12-4 to TRBJ1-2; TRBD1 matches 7 bases. V shed 5 bases and J 8 bases; nucleotides not matched to a gene: 14. The CDR3 is made up of 15 amino acids. CDR3 loop: CASSPTVRGRGGYTF. The CDR3 bases are TGTGCCAGCAGTCCTACAGTAAGGGGGCGAGGAGGCTACACCTTC.

The genes are TRBV29-1 and TRBJ1-2; 7 bases match TRBD1. The CDR3 consists of 16 residues. The germline gives CDR1 SQVTM, CDR2 ANQGSEA. The V and J ends lost 3 bases and 2 bases, in that order; junction bases with no gene match: 12. As DNA, the CDR3 is TGCAGCGTTGACCTTGGGGATAGACAGGGAAACTATGGCTACACCTTC. Translation: CSVDLGDRQGNYGYTF.

This clonotype has a count of ten or more. The rearrangement joins TRBV24-1 to TRBJ1-1; the D is unclear. This CDR3 has 12 amino acids. The germline V gene encodes CDR1 KGHDR and CDR2 SFDVKD. V was cut by 12 bases and J by 1 base, with 11 bases left in between. CDR3: CAASQQNTEAFF. For the CDR3, the DNA is TGTGCCGCTAGTCAGCAGAACACTGAAGCTTTCTTT.